This T cell receptor beta chain was identified in a study of cytomegalovirus exposure and HLA in healthy donors. Study results and caveats: Through in vitro validation, a few CMV-associated chains were shown to be specific for CMV antigens. Later on, an analysis tied roughly 17,000 TCR beta sequences to HLA alleles at 0.05 false discovery rate. A missense DCLRE1C variant was associated with V- and J-gene trimming of TCR beta chains in a later analysis, and an independent cohort replicated the association.

As concerns this clone: What it recognizes is unknown.

Per germline, CDR1 MDHEN and CDR2 SYDVKM. The CDR3 loop spans 14 amino acids. V trimming: 5 bases; J trimming: 8 bases; junction bases outside the gene matches: 9. PCR employed 60 Vbeta and 13 Jbeta primers. Methods used by the authors: Approximately 11 million of 80 million to 85 million unique TCR beta chains were shared, per a later count. Using immunoSEQ multiplex PCR, the repertoire was profiled, and TCRdb retains in-frame clones only, with some absent. That table furnishes V, J and clone size, whereas the DNA furnished D and trimming. Of about 190,000 clones in the sample, approximately 70% were seen once.

The TCR sequence derives from a woman aged 25 to 45 in good health and CMV-seropositive. This sequence joins TRBV28 and TRBJ2-1; 7 bases are shared with TRBD2. The source material was PBMCs. CDR3 bases: TGTGCCAGCAGTCCCCGCCTAGCGGTGGATGAGCAGTTCTTC. Translated, it gives CASSPRLAVDEQFF. The variable domain in full, with the rest retrieved from reference TRBV28 and TRBJ2-1, is DVKVTQSSRYLVKRTGEKVFLECVQDMDHENMFWYRQDPGLGLRLIYFSYDVKMKEKGDIPEGYSVSREKKERFSLILESASTNQTSMYLCASSPRLAVDEQFFGPGTRLTVL.